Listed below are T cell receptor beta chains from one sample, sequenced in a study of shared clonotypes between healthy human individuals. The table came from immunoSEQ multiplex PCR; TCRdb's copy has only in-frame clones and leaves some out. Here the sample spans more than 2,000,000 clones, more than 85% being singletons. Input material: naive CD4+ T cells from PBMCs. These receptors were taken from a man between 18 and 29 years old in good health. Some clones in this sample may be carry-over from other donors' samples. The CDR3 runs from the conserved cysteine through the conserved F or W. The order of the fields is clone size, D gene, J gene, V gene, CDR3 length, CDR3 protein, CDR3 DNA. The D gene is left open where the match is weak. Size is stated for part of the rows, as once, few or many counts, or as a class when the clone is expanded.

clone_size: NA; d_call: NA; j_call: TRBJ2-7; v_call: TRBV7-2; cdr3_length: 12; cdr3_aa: CASSLGSHEQYF; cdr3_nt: TGTGCCAGCAGCTTAGGGTCCCACGAGCAGTACTTC
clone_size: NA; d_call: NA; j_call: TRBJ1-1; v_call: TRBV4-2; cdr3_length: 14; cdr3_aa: CASSQEGMNTEAFF; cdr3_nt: TGTGCCAGCAGCCAAGAAGGGATGAACACTGAAGCTTTCTTT
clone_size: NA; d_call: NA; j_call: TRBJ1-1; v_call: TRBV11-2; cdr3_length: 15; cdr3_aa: CASSLQGLMNTEAFF; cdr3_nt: TGTGCCAGCAGCTTACAGGGGCTAATGAACACTGAAGCTTTCTTT
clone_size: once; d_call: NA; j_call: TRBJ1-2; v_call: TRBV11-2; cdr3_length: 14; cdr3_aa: CASSPDREVYGYTF; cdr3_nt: TGTGCCAGCAGCCCCGACCGGGAAGTCTATGGCTACACCTTC
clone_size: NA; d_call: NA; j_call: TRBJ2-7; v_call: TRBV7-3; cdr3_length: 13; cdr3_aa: CASSLSQLSEQYF; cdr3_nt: TGTGCCAGCAGCTTAAGTCAGCTTTCCGAGCAGTACTTC
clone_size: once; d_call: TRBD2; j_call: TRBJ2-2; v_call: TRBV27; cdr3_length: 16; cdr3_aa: CASTNHPSGRAGELFF; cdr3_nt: TGTGCCAGCACAAATCACCCTAGCGGGAGGGCCGGGGAGCTGTTTTTT
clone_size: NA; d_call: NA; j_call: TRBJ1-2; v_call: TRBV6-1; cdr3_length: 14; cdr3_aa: CASSEVGQSYGYTF; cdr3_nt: TGTGCCAGCAGTGAAGTGGGCCAGTCCTATGGCTACACCTTC
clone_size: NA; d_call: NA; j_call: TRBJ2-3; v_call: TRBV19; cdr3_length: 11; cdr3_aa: CATTAADTQYF; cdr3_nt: TGTGCCACAACAGCGGCAGATACGCAGTATTTT
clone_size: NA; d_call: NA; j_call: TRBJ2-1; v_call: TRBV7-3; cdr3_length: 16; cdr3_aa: CASSSPAPSSYNEQFF; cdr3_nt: TGTGCCAGCAGTTCCCCGGCTCCGAGCTCCTACAATGAGCAGTTCTTC
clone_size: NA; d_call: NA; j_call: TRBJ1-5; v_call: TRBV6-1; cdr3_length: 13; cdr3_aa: CATDALGDQPQHF; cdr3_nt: TGTGCCACCGATGCCCTGGGGGACCAGCCCCAGCATTTT
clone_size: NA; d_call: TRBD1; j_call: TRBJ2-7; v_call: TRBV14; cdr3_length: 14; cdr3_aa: CASSQMGQGYEQYF; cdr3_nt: TGTGCCAGCAGCCAAATGGGACAGGGCTACGAGCAGTACTTC
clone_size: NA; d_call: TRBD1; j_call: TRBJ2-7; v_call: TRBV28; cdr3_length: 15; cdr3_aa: CASSPSVQGAREQYF; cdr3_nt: TGTGCCAGCAGCCCGTCCGTCCAGGGGGCGCGGGAGCAGTACTTC
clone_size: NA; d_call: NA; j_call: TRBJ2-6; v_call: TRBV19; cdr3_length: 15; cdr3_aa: CASSNGRGSANVLTF; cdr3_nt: TGTGCCAGTAGTAATGGTAGGGGATCGGCCAACGTCCTGACTTTC
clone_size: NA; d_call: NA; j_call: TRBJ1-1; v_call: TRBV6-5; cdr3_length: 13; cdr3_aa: CASSIGVNTEAFF; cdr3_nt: TGTGCCAGCAGTATAGGGGTGAACACTGAAGCTTTCTTT
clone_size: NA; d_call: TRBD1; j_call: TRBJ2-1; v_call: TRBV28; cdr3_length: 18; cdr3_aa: CASTRGQGQWSSYNEQFF; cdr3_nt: TGTGCCAGCACCCGGGGACAGGGCCAGTGGAGCTCCTACAATGAGCAGTTCTTC
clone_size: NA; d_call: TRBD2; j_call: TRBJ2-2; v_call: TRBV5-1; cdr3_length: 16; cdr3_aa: CASSLVATSVSGELFF; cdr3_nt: TGCGCCAGCAGCTTGGTAGCGACTAGCGTCTCCGGGGAGCTGTTTTTT
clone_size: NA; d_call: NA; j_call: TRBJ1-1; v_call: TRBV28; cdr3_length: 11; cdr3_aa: CASGGITEAFF; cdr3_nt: TGTGCCAGCGGTGGGATCACTGAAGCTTTCTTT
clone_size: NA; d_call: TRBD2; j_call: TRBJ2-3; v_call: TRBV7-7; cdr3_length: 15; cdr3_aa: CASSLVAGGRDTQYF; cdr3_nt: TGTGCCAGCAGCTTAGTAGCGGGGGGCAGGGATACGCAGTATTTT
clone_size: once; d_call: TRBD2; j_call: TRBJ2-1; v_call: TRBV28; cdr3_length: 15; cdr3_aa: CASSFRTSGSYEQFF; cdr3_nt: TGTGCCAGCAGTTTCCGGACTAGCGGGAGCTATGAGCAGTTCTTC
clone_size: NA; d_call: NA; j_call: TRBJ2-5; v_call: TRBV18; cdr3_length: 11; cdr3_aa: CASSREETQYF; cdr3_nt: TGTGCCAGCTCACGGGAAGAGACCCAGTACTTC
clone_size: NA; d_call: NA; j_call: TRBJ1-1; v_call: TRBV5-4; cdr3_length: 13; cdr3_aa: CASSTRQAHEAFF; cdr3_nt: TGTGCCAGCAGCACCCGGCAGGCCCACGAAGCTTTCTTT
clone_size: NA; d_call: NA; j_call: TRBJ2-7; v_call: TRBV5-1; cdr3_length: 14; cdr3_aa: CASSFLGVSYEQYF; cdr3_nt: TGCGCCAGCAGCTTTCTGGGGGTCTCCTACGAGCAGTACTTC
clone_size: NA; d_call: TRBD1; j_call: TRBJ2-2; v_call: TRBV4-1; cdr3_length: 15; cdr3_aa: CASSLQRGQTGELFF; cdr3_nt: TGCGCCAGCAGCCTACAAAGGGGGCAGACCGGGGAGCTGTTTTTT
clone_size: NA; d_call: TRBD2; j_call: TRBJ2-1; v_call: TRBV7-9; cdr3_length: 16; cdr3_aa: CASSPAGGRALNEQFF; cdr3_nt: TGTGCCAGCAGCCCGGCCGGCGGGAGGGCCCTCAATGAGCAGTTCTTC
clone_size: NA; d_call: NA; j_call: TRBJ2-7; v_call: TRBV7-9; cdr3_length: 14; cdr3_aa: CASRASGHSYEQYF; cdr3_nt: TGTGCCAGCAGGGCATCGGGCCACTCCTACGAGCAGTACTTC
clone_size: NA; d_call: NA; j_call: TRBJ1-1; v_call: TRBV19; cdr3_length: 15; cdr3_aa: CASRVDLQGITEAFF; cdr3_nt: TGTGCCAGTAGGGTCGACCTACAGGGAATCACTGAAGCTTTCTTT
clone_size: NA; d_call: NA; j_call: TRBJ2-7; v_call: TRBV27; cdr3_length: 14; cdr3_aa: CASSSVQLPYEQYF; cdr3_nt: TGTGCCAGCAGTTCGGTCCAGCTACCCTACGAGCAGTACTTC
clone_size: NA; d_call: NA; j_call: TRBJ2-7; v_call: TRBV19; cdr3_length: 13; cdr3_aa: CASSTLGAYEQYF; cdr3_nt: TGTGCCAGTAGTACCCTTGGGGCCTACGAGCAGTACTTC
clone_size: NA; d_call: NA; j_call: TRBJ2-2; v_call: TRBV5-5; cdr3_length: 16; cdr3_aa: CASSPRQDPNTGELFF; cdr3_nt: TGTGCCAGCAGCCCGAGACAGGACCCGAACACCGGGGAGCTGTTTTTT
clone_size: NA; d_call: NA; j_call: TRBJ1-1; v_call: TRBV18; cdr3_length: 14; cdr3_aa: CASSPQGANTEAFF; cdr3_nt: TGTGCCAGCTCACCCCAGGGCGCGAACACTGAAGCTTTCTTT